This T cell receptor (beta chain) was recorded in a study of blood T cell repertoires in COVID-19. Whole-study context: Samples came from the United States, Italy and Spain, spanning acute and convalescent COVID-19. PBMCs, B-cell-depleted T cells, or T cells provided the cDNA or gDNA that made up the material.

In germline, CDR1 is LGHDT, CDR2 YNNKEL (reference sequence). The V end lost 6 bases, the J end lost 5 bases, and 16 bases lay between the germline ends. The CDR3 runs to 15 residues. Per the authors' pipeline: The assay estimated nucleated cells by amplifying reference gene primers. Repertoires were generated with immunoSEQ multiplex PCR, while TCRdb's copy carries only in-frame clones and drops some. That table supplies the V and J calls and clone size; D and trimming were determined from the DNA. The profile shows over 130,000 clones, 75% to 90% of them singletons. The chain couples TRBV3-1 (or the pseudogene TRBV3-2) to TRBJ2-2; unclear D gene. The source is a man aged 50-60 years in a cohort exposed to, infected with or recovered from COVID-19 (not recorded which). The sample consisted of PBMCs or T cells enriched from blood (not recorded which). CDR3 residues: CASSPDIGDTGELFF. In nucleotides, the CDR3 is TGTGCCAGCAGTCCTGACATAGGTGATACCGGGGAGCTGTTTTTT.